Presented here are 26 T cell receptor beta chains from one specimen sequenced in a study of blood T cell repertoires in COVID-19. TCRdb's copy holds only in-frame clones and misses some; the assay was immunoSEQ multiplex PCR. This sample has about 220,000 clones; approximately 81% occur once, and the top ten carry 2.9%. The sample was peripheral blood. These receptors all stem from a man aged 45-65 years who had recovered from COVID-19.

The CDR3 loop is CASSVASRDTEAFF. CDR3 bases: TGTGCCAGCAGCGTAGCCAGCAGGGACACTGAAGCTTTCTTT. The chain carries TRBV9 and TRBJ1-1, with a tentative D call TRBD1 (5 bases). V was cut by 0 bases and J by 3 bases, with 9 bases left in between. The CDR3 consists of 14 residues. Germline V gene lookup returns CDR1 SGDLS and CDR2 YYNGEE.

The genes are TRBV28 and TRBJ2-7; the match to TRBD2 covers 12 bases. Germline trimming cut 6 bases from V and 4 bases from J; bases unmatched to any gene: 13. CDR1 and CDR2 from the germline V gene are MDHEN and SYDVKM. CDR3 length: 17 amino acids. CDR3 DNA: TGTGCCAGCAGGACGAGATTACTAGCGGGAGGTCGGTACGAGCAGTACTTC. This gives the protein CASRTRLLAGGRYEQYF.

The chain employs TRBV6-5 and TRBJ2-7; 7 bases agree with TRBD1. Germline CDR1 reads MNHEY; CDR2 reads SVGAGI. This CDR3 has 13 amino acids. Germline trimming cut 7 bases from V and 3 bases from J; bases unmatched to any gene: 6. The CDR3 sequence is CASKTGQIYEQYF. CDR3 nucleotide sequence: TGTGCCAGCAAAACGGGACAGATCTACGAGCAGTACTTC.

For the CDR3, the DNA is TGCGCCAGCAGCCATCCGGCGGGGCTAGCGGGGGCCTACGAGCAGTACTTC. This translates into CASSHPAGLAGAYEQYF. The chain carries TRBV4-1 and TRBJ2-7; 10 nucleotides line up with TRBD2. J lost 2 bases, V lost 3 bases, and 10 bases had no gene match. Germline V gives CDR1 MGHRA, CDR2 YSYEKL. This CDR3 spans 17 amino acids.

V and J are TRBV23-1 and TRBJ2-7, with 10 bases lining up with TRBD2. TRBV23-1 is classed as an ORF, of uncertain function. V lost 0 bases, J lost 0 bases, and 2 bases stayed unmatched. The CDR3 has 16 amino acids. As DNA, the CDR3 is TGCGCCAGCAGTCAATCTAGCGGGAGGTTCTCCTACGAGCAGTACTTC. It is translated as CASSQSSGRFSYEQYF.

The chain carries TRBV10-3 and TRBJ2-5; D remains ambiguous. This CDR3 has 14 amino acids. Trimming removed 5 bases at V and 2 bases at J, with 12 bases between. Germline loops: CDR1 ENHRY, CDR2 SYGVKD. As DNA, the CDR3 is TGTGCCATCAGTAAAACAGCCCAGCAAGAGACCCAGTACTTC. This codes for CAISKTAQQETQYF.

CDR3 DNA sequence: TGTGCCAGCAGTTTAGTAGGGAGCGAGCAGTACTTC. Protein: CASSLVGSEQYF. The chain combines TRBV27 with TRBJ2-7; TRBD2 is a possible D gene (5 bases). The germline CDR1 and CDR2 sequences are MNHEY and SMNVEV (reference sequence). Deletions cut 2 bases from V and 6 bases from J, with 8 bases between. The CDR3 sequence is 12 residues long.

The table lists this clone with a few counts. The rearrangement uses TRBV4-2 and TRBJ1-1; tentative D call: TRBD1 (6 bases). V lost 3 bases, J lost 2 bases, and 16 bases lay in between. The CDR3 sequence is 16 residues long. Germline CDR1 and CDR2: LGHNA and YNFKEQ. CDR3 in DNA: TGTGCCAGCAGCCAGGGGGCCGGACAGCTTAACACTGAAGCTTTCTTT. It codes for CASSQGAGQLNTEAFF.

This clone has just a few counts. The chain uses TRBV19 and TRBJ1-4; the D gene is possibly TRBD1 (6 bases). There are 13 residues in the CDR3. Germline-derived CDR1 and CDR2 are LNHDA and SQIVND (reference sequence). V dropped 5 bases and J dropped 8 bases, with 12 bases sitting between them. In nucleotides, the CDR3 is TGTGCCAGTAGTCGTCAGGGGTCCGAAAAACTGTTTTTT. Its translation: CASSRQGSEKLFF. The full variable domain, rest sourced from reference TRBV19 and TRBJ1-4, is DGGITQSPKYLFRKEGQNVTLSCEQNLNHDAMYWYRQDPGQGLRLIYYSQIVNDFQKGDIAEGYSVSREKKESFPLTVTSAQKNPTAFYLCASSRQGSEKLFFGSGTQLSVL.

The chain is built from TRBV5-5 and TRBJ2-3, with 7 bases fitting TRBD2. This CDR3 has 15 amino acids. Germline V gene sequence: CDR1 SGHKS, CDR2 YYEKEE (reference sequence). The junction had 9 bases not matched to a gene; V was cut back by 5 bases and J by 3 bases. In nucleotides, the CDR3 is TGTGCCAGCAGGGTGACGGCGGGAGTTACAGATACGCAGTATTTT. Protein product: CASRVTAGVTDTQYF.

V and J are TRBV7-9 and TRBJ1-3; 7 nucleotides agree with TRBD1. After removal of 5 bases from V and 2 bases from J, the junction contained 6 bases not matched to a gene. Germline values: CDR1 SEHNR, CDR2 FQNEAQ (reference sequence). The CDR3 is made up of 15 amino acids. In DNA form, the CDR3 reads TGTGCCAGCAGCACCCAGACAGGGACTGGAAACACCATATATTTT. Protein sequence: CASSTQTGTGNTIYF.

The J gene is TRBJ2-2, the V gene TRBV3-1 (or the pseudogene TRBV3-2); 11 bases agree with TRBD2. Germline V gene lookup returns CDR1 LGHDT and CDR2 YNNKEL (reference sequence). The CDR3 is 14 residues long. With V trimmed by 6 bases and J by 5 bases, 2 bases remained unmatched. CDR3 amino acids: CASRVAGGTGELFF. The CDR3 coding sequence is TGTGCCAGCAGGGTAGCGGGAGGGACCGGGGAGCTGTTTTTT.

The rearrangement joins TRBV7-6 to TRBJ2-5; 7 bases line up with TRBD1. Trimming at V came to 3 bases and at J to 1 base, leaving 5 bases not matched to a gene. CDR3 length equals 15 residues. Per the germline V gene, CDR1 is SGHVS and CDR2 is FNYEAQ. CDR3 DNA: TGTGCCAGCAGCTTGCAACAGGGGACCCAAGAGACCCAGTACTTC. It specifies CASSLQQGTQETQYF.

The chain couples TRBV7-9 to TRBJ2-2; D remains unclear. V shed 5 bases and J shed 0 bases, with 7 bases lying between them. There are 14 residues in the CDR3. Germline V gene data show CDR1 as SEHNR and CDR2 as FQNEAQ (reference sequence). The CDR3 coding sequence is TGTGCCAGCAGCCCCCGCGCGAACACCGGGGAGCTGTTTTTT. It specifies CASSPRANTGELFF.

This clone was seen more than once but under ten times. The V gene is TRBV3-1 (or the pseudogene TRBV3-2), the J gene TRBJ2-7; D gene unclear. V lost 0 bases, J lost 2 bases, and 8 bases lay in between. CDR1 and CDR2 from the germline V gene are LGHDT and YNNKEL (reference sequence). The length of the CDR3 is 14 residues. CDR3: CASSQETETYEQYF. The CDR3 nucleotides read TGTGCCAGCAGCCAAGAAACCGAGACCTACGAGCAGTACTTC.

The chain combines TRBV13 with TRBJ1-5; tentatively, D is TRBD1 (6 bases). Trimming took 5 bases from V and 0 from J, leaving 11 bases between them. The CDR3 consists of 15 residues. Germline loops: CDR1 PRHDT, CDR2 FYEKMQ (reference sequence). CDR3 sequence: CASSRGGASNQPQHF. The CDR3 DNA sequence: TGTGCCAGCAGCCGGGGGGGGGCTAGCAATCAGCCCCAGCATTTT.

In nucleotides, the CDR3 is TGTGCCAGCCTATACTCGGGATTTGGGTACAATGAGCAGTTCTTC. This gives the protein CASLYSGFGYNEQFF. The chain couples TRBV6-5 to TRBJ2-1, with D possibly matching TRBD2 (5 bases). Germline CDR1 reads MNHEY; CDR2 reads SVGAGI. There are 15 residues in the CDR3. With 8 bases removed from V and 4 bases from J, the gap between germline ends came to 18 bases.

V usage is TRBV27 and J usage is TRBJ2-4; D is possibly TRBD1 (5 bases). Germline V gene sequence: CDR1 MNHEY, CDR2 SMNVEV (reference sequence). The CDR3 has 14 residues. The germline V and J ends were trimmed by 2 bases and 5 bases, with 10 bases remaining between them. The CDR3 sequence is CASSLQGWQNIQYF. The CDR3 region has the DNA TGTGCCAGCAGTTTACAGGGTTGGCAAAACATTCAGTACTTC.

The rearrangement joins TRBV5-4 to TRBJ2-1; 10 positions agree with TRBD2. Germline V gene lookup returns CDR1 SGHNT and CDR2 YYREEE (reference sequence). This CDR3 has 14 amino acids. After removal of 5 bases from V and 8 bases from J, the junction contained 7 bases not matched to a gene. In nucleotides, the CDR3 is TGTGCCAGCAGGGCTAGCGGGAGAGTCGATGAGCAGTTCTTC. Translating gives CASRASGRVDEQFF.

This clone has a count of ten or more. The V and J genes are TRBV7-8 and TRBJ2-1, with 11 bases lining up with TRBD2. This CDR3 region has 16 residues. Trimming at V came to 4 bases and at J to 2 bases, leaving 4 bases not matched to a gene. Germline V gene data show CDR1 as SGHVS and CDR2 as FQNEAQ. The CDR3: CASSSLAGGPYNEQFF. CDR3 DNA: TGTGCCAGCAGCTCCTTAGCGGGAGGGCCCTACAATGAGCAGTTCTTC.

V usage is TRBV4-2 and J usage is TRBJ2-1; 10 bases match TRBD2. The J segment lost 9 bases and the V segment lost 9 bases, leaving 11 bases of the junction unmatched. The CDR3 totals 14 residues. The germline V gene encodes CDR1 LGHNA and CDR2 YNFKEQ. The CDR3 region is CASREAGGVSEQFF. As DNA, the CDR3 is TGTGCCAGTAGGGAAGCGGGGGGGGTCAGTGAGCAGTTCTTC.

The gene calls are TRBV28 and TRBJ1-4; no firm D call. In germline, CDR1 is MDHEN, CDR2 SYDVKM. V lost 2 bases and J lost 0, with 4 bases in between. The CDR3 totals 14 residues. CDR3 nucleotide sequence: TGTGCCAGCAGTTTACCTGCAACTAATGAAAAACTGTTTTTT. It translates to CASSLPATNEKLFF.

J is TRBJ1-2 and V is TRBV2; 8 bases are shared with TRBD1. Losses at the gene ends were 5 bases for V and 6 bases for J; bases not matched to a gene: 11. The germline V gene encodes CDR1 SNHLY and CDR2 FYNNEI. The CDR3 is 15 residues long. As DNA, the CDR3 is TGTGCCAGCAGTCGGGACAGGCGTCCTAGGGATGGCTACACCTTC. It codes for CASSRDRRPRDGYTF.

V and J are TRBV27 and TRBJ2-1; D uncertain. Germline assignment: CDR1 MNHEY and CDR2 SMNVEV (reference sequence). There are 14 residues in the CDR3. Trimming took 7 bases from V and 3 from J, leaving 13 bases between them. The CDR3 DNA reads TGTGCCAGCAACCTGGCTAGTTACTACAATGAGCAGTTCTTC. Protein: CASNLASYYNEQFF.

This clone was observed a single time. The chain carries TRBV29-1 and TRBJ2-5; the D gene is possibly TRBD1 (5 bases). CDR1 and CDR2 from the germline V gene are SQVTM and ANQGSEA. The germline V and J ends were trimmed by 7 bases and 5 bases, with 17 bases remaining between them. This CDR3 has 13 residues. The CDR3 nucleotides are TGCAGCGCCCCGACAGCCAGTAGCGAGACCCAGTACTTC. Residues: CSAPTASSETQYF.

The table lists this clone with a few counts. The J gene is TRBJ1-5, the V gene TRBV15; TRBD1 is a possible D gene (6 bases). The germline CDR1 and CDR2 sequences are LNHNV and YYDKDF (reference sequence). The length of the CDR3 is 14 residues. Trimming shortened V by 6 bases and J by 0 bases, and 9 bases separated the two germline ends. The CDR3 DNA is TGTGCCACCAGAACAGGGAATAGCAATCAGCCCCAGCATTTT. Translation gives CATRTGNSNQPQHF.